Listed below are T cell receptor beta chains from one sample, sequenced in a study of T cells after yellow fever vaccination. Each CDR3 protein is one row after TCRdb ran MiXCR on the 5' RACE reads. The sample has a few hundred thousand distinct CDR3 sequences; 6.5% to 7.5% are singletons. This material consisted of CD4+ T cells sorted from PBMCs, taken on the day of the yellow fever booster vaccination. The receptor set was obtained from a man under 40 who received the YFV17D yellow fever vaccine. Both conserved end residues are part of each CDR3. D genes are given only for firm matches. Clone size is not always given. Where it is, it says once, few, many or a class for expanded clones.

V gene	D gene	clone size	J gene	CDR3 protein	CDR3 DNA
TRBV19	TRBD2	few	TRBJ2-1	CASSSDGAGAYNEQFF	TGTGCCAGTAGTAGCGATGGAGCGGGAGCCTACAATGAGCAGTTCTTC
TRBV7-6	-	-	TRBJ2-1	CASSRILNEQFF	TGTGCCAGCAGCCGGATACTTAATGAGCAGTTCTTC
TRBV5-1	TRBD1	-	TRBJ2-3	CASSTPTGSDTQYF	TGCGCCAGCAGCACCCCGACAGGGTCAGATACGCAGTATTTT
TRBV12-5	-	many	TRBJ2-2	CASGFRGRGLSTGELFF	TGTGCTAGTGGTTTCCGGGGTCGGGGGCTTAGCACCGGGGAGCTGTTTTTT
TRBV2	TRBD1	-	TRBJ1-2	CASRPGQGSGYTF	TGTGCCAGCAGGCCGGGACAGGGTTCTGGCTACACCTTC
TRBV20-1	TRBD1	-	TRBJ1-3	CSAPVRGKAGNTIYF	TGCAGTGCTCCGGTCAGGGGGAAGGCTGGAAACACCATATATTTT
TRBV6-5	-	many	TRBJ2-1	CASSYFAHRVAYNEQFF	TGTGCCAGCAGTTACTTTGCCCACCGGGTAGCCTACAATGAGCAGTTCTTC
TRBV4-3	TRBD2	-	TRBJ2-1	CASSRQRGHNEQFF	TGCGCCAGCAGCCGACAGCGGGGGCACAATGAGCAGTTCTTC
TRBV5-1	TRBD2	-	TRBJ2-2	CASRTGTSGNTGELFF	TGCGCCAGCAGAACCGGGACTAGCGGGAACACCGGGGAGCTGTTTTTT
TRBV18	TRBD1	few	TRBJ1-4	CASSPPRGDRDEKLFF	TGTGCCAGCTCACCACCTCGAGGGGACAGGGATGAAAAACTGTTTTTT
TRBV18	-	many	TRBJ1-5	CASSPEGLPYSNQPQHF	TGTGCCAGCTCACCAGAGGGTCTCCCTTATAGCAATCAGCCCCAGCATTTT
TRBV6-5	-	many	TRBJ2-7	CASSSTVYEQYF	TGTGCCAGCAGTTCGACAGTATACGAGCAGTACTTC
TRBV24-1	-	-	TRBJ1-1	CATSDGREAFF	TGTGCCACCAGTGACGGTCGGGAAGCTTTCTTT
TRBV5-1	-	many	TRBJ2-5	CASSPGRQGETQYF	TGCGCCAGCAGCCCGGGACGTCAGGGGGAGACCCAGTACTTC
TRBV5-1	-	-	TRBJ2-3	CASGGSGSGANTQYF	TGCGCCAGCGGCGGGTCCGGGAGTGGGGCAAATACGCAGTATTTT
TRBV4-3	-	-	TRBJ1-4	CASSQADRLTKLFF	TGCGCCAGCAGCCAAGCCGACAGGCTCACAAAACTGTTTTTT
TRBV18	TRBD2	-	TRBJ2-2	CASSQLAGANTGELFF	TGTGCCAGCTCGCAACTAGCGGGAGCGAACACCGGGGAGCTGTTTTTT
TRBV12-3/TRBV12-4	TRBD1	many	TRBJ2-3	CASSPRTGGSDTQYF	TGTGCCAGCAGTCCTCGGACAGGGGGCTCAGATACGCAGTATTTT
TRBV20-1	TRBD1	many	TRBJ1-1	CRATGGRAEAFF	TGCAGGGCGACAGGGGGTCGCGCTGAAGCTTTCTTT
TRBV20-1	TRBD1	many	TRBJ2-5	CSARGDRGHQETQYF	TGCAGTGCTAGAGGGGACAGGGGGCATCAAGAGACCCAGTACTTC
TRBV5-1	-	many	TRBJ1-1	CASSFSMGGGTEAFF	TGCGCCAGCAGCTTTTCAATGGGAGGCGGCACTGAAGCTTTCTTT
TRBV4-3	TRBD2	many	TRBJ2-1	CASRASGTNNEQFF	TGCGCCAGCAGGGCTAGCGGGACGAACAATGAGCAGTTCTTC
TRBV5-1	-	-	TRBJ2-1	CASGYDSANEQFF	TGCGCCAGCGGCTATGACTCGGCCAATGAGCAGTTCTTC
TRBV7-9	TRBD2	many	TRBJ2-1	CASSLTERGDNEQFF	TGTGCCAGCAGCTTGACTGAGCGGGGGGACAATGAGCAGTTCTTC
TRBV25-1	-	few	TRBJ1-1	CASSDAVRPSNTEAFF	TGTGCCAGCAGTGATGCGGTGAGGCCCTCGAACACTGAAGCTTTCTTT
TRBV20-1	TRBD2	many	TRBJ2-1	CSARSASAGTSLYNEQFF	TGCAGTGCTAGATCCGCCTCGGCCGGGACTAGCCTCTACAATGAGCAGTTCTTC